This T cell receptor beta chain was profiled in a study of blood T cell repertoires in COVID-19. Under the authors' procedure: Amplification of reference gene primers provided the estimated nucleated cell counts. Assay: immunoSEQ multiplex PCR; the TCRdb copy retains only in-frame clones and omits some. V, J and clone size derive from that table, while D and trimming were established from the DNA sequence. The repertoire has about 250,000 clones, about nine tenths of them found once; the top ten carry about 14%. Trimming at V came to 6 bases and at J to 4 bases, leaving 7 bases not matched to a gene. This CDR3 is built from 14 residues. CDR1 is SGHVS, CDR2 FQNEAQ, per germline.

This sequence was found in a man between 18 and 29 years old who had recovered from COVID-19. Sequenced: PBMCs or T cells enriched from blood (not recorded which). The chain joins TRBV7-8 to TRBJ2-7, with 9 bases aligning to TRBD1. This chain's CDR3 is CASSRYRGLYEQYF. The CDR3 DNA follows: TGTGCCAGCAGTAGATACAGGGGGCTATACGAGCAGTACTTC. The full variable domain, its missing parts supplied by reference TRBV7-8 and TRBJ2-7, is GAGVSQSPRYKVAKRGQDVALRCDPISGHVSLFWYQQALGQGPEFLTYFQNEAQLDKSGLPSDRFFAERPEGSVSTLKIQRTQQEDSAVYLCASSRYRGLYEQYFGPGTRLTVT.